A single TCR beta chain is shown here with its context. Sequencing was performed with immunoSEQ multiplex PCR; in TCRdb, only in-frame clones are kept and a portion is missing. The table shows roughly 13,000 clones, with around two thirds occurring only once. Stated treatment: randomized to nivolumab then ipilimumab (arm A) or the reverse (arm B). From thawed PBMCs, live CD3+CD8+ cells negative for CD19 and CD56 were sorted. This sample is part of a study of sequential checkpoint blockade in melanoma. The CDR3 loop spans 13 amino acids. The germline gives CDR1 SGHVS, CDR2 FQNEAQ. V was clipped by 2 bases and J by 4 bases, with 8 bases between them.

The receptor comes from a human donor with melanoma. The chain is built from TRBV7-8 and TRBJ1-2; D remains unclear. Source: CD8+ T cells sorted from blood (inferred from file names), taken from a patient given nivolumab and ipilimumab in sequence. The CDR3 DNA reads as TGTGCCAGCAGCTTACCTGCAGGCTATGGCTACACCTTC. Translating gives CASSLPAGYGYTF.